This TCR beta chain is from a study of blood T cell repertoires in COVID-19. About the research overall: Whether acute or convalescent, the COVID-19 samples came from the United States, Italy and Spain. Sources were T cells, B-cell-depleted T cells, or PBMCs; the material itself was cDNA or gDNA.

Original handling: Estimation of nucleated cell counts was performed using reference gene primer amplification. Data came from immunoSEQ multiplex PCR; TCRdb stores just in-frame clones and leaves some out. V and J calls and clone size follow that table, whereas D and trimming were derived from the DNA. The sample comprises about 260,000 clones, about 86% of which are singletons, and around 4.1% rests with the top ten. V was clipped by 2 bases and J by 4 bases, with 9 bases between them. Germline V lookup: CDR1 SGDLS, CDR2 YYNGEE. The CDR3 is 13 amino acids. This TCR derives from a man aged 30 to 39 with acute COVID-19. Material: PBMCs or T cells enriched from blood (not recorded which). This chain connects TRBV9 to TRBJ1-2, with D hard to call. CDR3 residues: CASSVSGFYGYTF. The CDR3 DNA follows: TGTGCCAGCAGCGTTTCGGGGTTCTATGGCTACACCTTC.